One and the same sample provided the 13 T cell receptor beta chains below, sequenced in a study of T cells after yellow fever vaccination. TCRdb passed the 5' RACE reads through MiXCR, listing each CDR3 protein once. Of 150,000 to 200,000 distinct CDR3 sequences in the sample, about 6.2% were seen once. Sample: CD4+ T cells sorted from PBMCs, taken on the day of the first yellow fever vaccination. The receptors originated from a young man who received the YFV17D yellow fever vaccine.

The CDR3 is CAISESAGAEAFF. In DNA form, the CDR3 reads TGTGCCATCAGTGAGTCAGCGGGGGCTGAAGCTTTCTTT. V is TRBV10-3 and J is TRBJ1-1; D perhaps matches TRBD1 (5 bases). This CDR3 has 13 amino acids. The V gene lost 0 bases and the J gene lost 6 bases, with 8 bases spanning the gap. From germline, CDR1 is ENHRY and CDR2 SYGVKD.

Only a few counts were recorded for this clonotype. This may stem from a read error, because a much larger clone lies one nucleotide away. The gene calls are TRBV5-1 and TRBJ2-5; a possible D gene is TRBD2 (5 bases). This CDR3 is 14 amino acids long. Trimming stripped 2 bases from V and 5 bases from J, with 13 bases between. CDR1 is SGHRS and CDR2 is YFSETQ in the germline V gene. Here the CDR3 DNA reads TGCGCCAGCAGCTTTATCGGGATTCATGAGACCCAGTACTTC. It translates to CASSFIGIHETQYF.

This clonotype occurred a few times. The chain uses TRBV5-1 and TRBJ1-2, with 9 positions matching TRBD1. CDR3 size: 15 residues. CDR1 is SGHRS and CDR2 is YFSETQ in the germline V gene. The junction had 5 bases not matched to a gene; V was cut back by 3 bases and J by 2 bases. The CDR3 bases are TGCGCCAGCAGCTCTGGACAGGGGAGGAACTATGGCTACACCTTC. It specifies CASSSGQGRNYGYTF.

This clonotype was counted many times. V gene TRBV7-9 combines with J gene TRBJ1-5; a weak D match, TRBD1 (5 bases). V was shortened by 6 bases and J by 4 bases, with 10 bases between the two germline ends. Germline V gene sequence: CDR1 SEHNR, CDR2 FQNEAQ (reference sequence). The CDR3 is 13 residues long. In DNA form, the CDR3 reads TGTGCCAGCAGGCAGGGAGGGAATCAGCCCCAGCATTTT. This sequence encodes CASRQGGNQPQHF.

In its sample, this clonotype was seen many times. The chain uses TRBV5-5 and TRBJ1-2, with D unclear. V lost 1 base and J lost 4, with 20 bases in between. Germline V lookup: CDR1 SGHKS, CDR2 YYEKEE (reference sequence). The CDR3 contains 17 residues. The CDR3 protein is CASSLSQRIGGAYGYTF. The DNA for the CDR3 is TGTGCCAGCAGCTTGAGTCAGAGGATCGGCGGAGCCTATGGCTACACCTTC.

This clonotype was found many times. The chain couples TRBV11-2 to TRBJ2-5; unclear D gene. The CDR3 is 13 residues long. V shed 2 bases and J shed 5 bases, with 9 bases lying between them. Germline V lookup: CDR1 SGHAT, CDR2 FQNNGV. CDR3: CASSLTLGETQYF. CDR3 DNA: TGTGCCAGCAGCTTAACTCTCGGGGAGACCCAGTACTTC. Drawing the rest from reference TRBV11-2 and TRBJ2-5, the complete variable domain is EAGVAQSPRYKIIEKRQSVAFWCNPISGHATLYWYQQILGQGPKLLIQFQNNGVVDDSQLPKDRFSAERLKGVDSTLKIQPAKLEDSAVYLCASSLTLGETQYFGPGTRLLVL.

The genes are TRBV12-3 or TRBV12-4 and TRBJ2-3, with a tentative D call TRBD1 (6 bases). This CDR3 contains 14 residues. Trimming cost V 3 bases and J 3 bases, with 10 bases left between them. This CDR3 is CASSFRQGTDTQYF. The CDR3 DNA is TGTGCCAGCAGTTTTAGGCAGGGGACAGATACGCAGTATTTT.

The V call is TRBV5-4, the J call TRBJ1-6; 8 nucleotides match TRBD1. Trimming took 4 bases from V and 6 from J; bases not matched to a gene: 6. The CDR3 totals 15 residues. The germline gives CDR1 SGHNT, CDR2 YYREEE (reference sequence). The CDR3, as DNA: TGTGCCAGCAGCCTCCCAGGACAGGGTAATTCACCCCTCCACTTT. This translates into CASSLPGQGNSPLHF.

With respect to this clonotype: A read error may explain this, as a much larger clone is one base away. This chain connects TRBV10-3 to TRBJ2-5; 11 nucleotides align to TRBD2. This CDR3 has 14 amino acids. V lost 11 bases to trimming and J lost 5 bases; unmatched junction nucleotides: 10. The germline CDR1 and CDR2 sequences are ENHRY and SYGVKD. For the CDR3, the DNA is TGTGCCGGCCGTACTAGCGGGGGAGGCGAGACCCAGTACTTC. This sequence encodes CAGRTSGGGETQYF.

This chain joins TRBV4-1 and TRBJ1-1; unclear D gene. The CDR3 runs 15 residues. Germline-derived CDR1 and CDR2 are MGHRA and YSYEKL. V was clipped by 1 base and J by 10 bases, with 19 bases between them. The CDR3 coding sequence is TGCGCCAGCAGCCAAGTTGGAACTCAAGTCGTGGGAGCTTTCTTT. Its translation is CASSQVGTQVVGAFF.

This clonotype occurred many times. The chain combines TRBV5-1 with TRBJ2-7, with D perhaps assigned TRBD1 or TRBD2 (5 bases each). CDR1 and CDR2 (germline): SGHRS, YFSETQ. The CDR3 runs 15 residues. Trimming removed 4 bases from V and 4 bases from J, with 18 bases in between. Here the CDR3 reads CASSRTGTERYEQYF. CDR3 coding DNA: TGCGCCAGCAGCCGCACTGGGACGGAGAGGTACGAGCAGTACTTC.

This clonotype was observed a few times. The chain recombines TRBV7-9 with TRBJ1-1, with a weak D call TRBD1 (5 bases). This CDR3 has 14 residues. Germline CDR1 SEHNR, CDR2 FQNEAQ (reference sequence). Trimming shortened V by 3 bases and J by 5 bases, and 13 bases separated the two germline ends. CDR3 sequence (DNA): TGTGCCAGCAGCTTGCAGGGAGAGGGGACTGAAGCTTTCTTT. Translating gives CASSLQGEGTEAFF.

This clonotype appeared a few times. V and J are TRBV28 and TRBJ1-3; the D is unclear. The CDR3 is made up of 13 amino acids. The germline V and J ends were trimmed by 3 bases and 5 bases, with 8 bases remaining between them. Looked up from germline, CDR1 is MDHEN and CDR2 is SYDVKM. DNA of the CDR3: TGTGCCAGCAGTTTTCTCAGCCGAAACACCATATATTTT. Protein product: CASSFLSRNTIYF. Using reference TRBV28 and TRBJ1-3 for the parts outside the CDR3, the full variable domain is DVKVTQSSRYLVKRTGEKVFLECVQDMDHENMFWYRQDPGLGLRLIYFSYDVKMKEKGDIPEGYSVSREKKERFSLILESASTNQTSMYLCASSFLSRNTIYFGEGSWLTVV.